Listed below are T cell receptor beta chains from one sample, sequenced in a study of cytomegalovirus exposure and HLA in healthy donors. The method was immunoSEQ multiplex PCR; TCRdb's version includes in-frame clones alone and lacks a portion of them. The sample consists of about 190,000 clones, roughly 80% of them appearing once. Specimen: PBMCs. All receptors derive from a middle-aged man in good health and CMV-seropositive. CDR3s include the opening cysteine and the closing phenylalanine or tryptophan. Each record gives: clone size, J gene, D gene, V gene, CDR3 protein, CDR3 DNA. The D gene is left open where the match is weak. The size entry is marked missing in some rows and otherwise reads once, few, many or a size class.

abundance: .
j_gene: TRBJ2-7
d_gene: TRBD1
v_gene: TRBV27
CDR3aa: CASSSLRDRDYEQYF
CDR3nt: TGTGCCAGCAGTTCGCTCCGGGACAGGGACTACGAGCAGTACTTC

abundance: .
j_gene: TRBJ2-7
d_gene: .
v_gene: TRBV5-6
CDR3aa: CASSSLNYEQYF
CDR3nt: TGTGCCAGCAGCTCTCTAAATTACGAGCAGTACTTC

abundance: .
j_gene: TRBJ2-7
d_gene: .
v_gene: TRBV5-8
CDR3aa: CASSLGSGDEQYF
CDR3nt: TGTGCCAGCAGCTTGGGTTCTGGAGACGAGCAGTACTTC

abundance: .
j_gene: TRBJ1-1
d_gene: .
v_gene: TRBV30
CDR3aa: CAWARTANTEAFF
CDR3nt: TGTGCCTGGGCCCGGACAGCGAACACTGAAGCTTTCTTT

abundance: once
j_gene: TRBJ2-7
d_gene: .
v_gene: TRBV27
CDR3aa: CASPVSRDIVRRWQYF
CDR3nt: TGTGCCAGCCCCGTCTCGAGGGACATTGTCCGTCGGTGGCAGTACTTC

abundance: .
j_gene: TRBJ2-1
d_gene: .
v_gene: TRBV6-6
CDR3aa: CASSYSRYNYNEQFF
CDR3nt: TGTGCCAGCAGTTACTCGAGGTACAACTACAATGAGCAGTTCTTC

abundance: .
j_gene: TRBJ1-2
d_gene: .
v_gene: TRBV10-3
CDR3aa: CAISDQGLRGYTF
CDR3nt: TGTGCCATCAGTGATCAGGGGCTACGGGGCTACACCTTC

abundance: many
j_gene: TRBJ2-5
d_gene: TRBD1
v_gene: TRBV5-6
CDR3aa: CASSFRQGETETQYF
CDR3nt: TGTGCCAGCAGCTTTCGACAGGGGGAGACGGAGACCCAGTACTTC

abundance: .
j_gene: TRBJ2-7
d_gene: TRBD2
v_gene: TRBV28
CDR3aa: CASSQTLGGAYEQYF
CDR3nt: TGTGCCAGCAGCCAAACCTTGGGAGGGGCGTACGAGCAGTACTTC

abundance: .
j_gene: TRBJ1-1
d_gene: .
v_gene: TRBV5-1
CDR3aa: CASSLLRVGNTEAFF
CDR3nt: TGCGCCAGCAGCTTGCTGCGGGTTGGGAACACTGAAGCTTTCTTT